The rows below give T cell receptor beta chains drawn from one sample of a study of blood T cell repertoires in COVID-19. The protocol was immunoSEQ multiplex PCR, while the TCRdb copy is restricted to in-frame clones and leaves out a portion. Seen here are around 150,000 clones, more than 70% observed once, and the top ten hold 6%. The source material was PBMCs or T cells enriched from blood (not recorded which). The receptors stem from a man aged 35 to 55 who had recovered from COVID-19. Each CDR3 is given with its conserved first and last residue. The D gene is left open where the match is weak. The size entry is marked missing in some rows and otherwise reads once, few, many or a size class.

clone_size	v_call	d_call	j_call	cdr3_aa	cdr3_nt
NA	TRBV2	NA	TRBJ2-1	CASRYYNEQFF	TGTGCCAGCAGATACTACAATGAGCAGTTCTTC
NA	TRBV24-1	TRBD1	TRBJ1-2	CATRGTVGGYTF	TGTGCCACCAGGGGGACAGTCGGGGGCTACACCTTC
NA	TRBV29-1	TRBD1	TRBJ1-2	CSGQGASYGYTF	TGCAGCGGGCAGGGGGCAAGCTATGGCTACACCTTC
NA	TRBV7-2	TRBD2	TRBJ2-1	CASSWGLNYNEQFF	TGTGCCAGCAGCTGGGGACTAAACTACAATGAGCAGTTCTTC
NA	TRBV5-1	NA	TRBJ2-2	CASSLRTEVTGELFF	TGCGCCAGCAGCTTGCGGACAGAGGTGACCGGGGAGCTGTTTTTT
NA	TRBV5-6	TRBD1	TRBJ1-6	CASSLGDRGNSPLHF	TGTGCCAGCAGCTTGGGCGACAGGGGAAATTCACCCCTCCACTTT
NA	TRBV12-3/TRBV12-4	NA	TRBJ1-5	CASSFGGPQHF	TGTGCCAGCAGCTTCGGGGGGCCCCAGCATTTT
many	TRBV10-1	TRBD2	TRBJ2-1	CASSELAGANNEQFF	TGCGCCAGCAGCGAACTAGCGGGGGCAAACAATGAGCAGTTCTTC
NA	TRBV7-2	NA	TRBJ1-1	CASSRSSTSAFF	TGTGCCAGCAGCCGCAGTTCCACGTCGGCTTTCTTT
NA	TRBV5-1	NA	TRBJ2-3	CASSLDPGYRTDTQYF	TGCGCCAGCAGCTTGGATCCGGGATATCGCACAGATACGCAGTATTTT
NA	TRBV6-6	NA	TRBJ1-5	CASRDGGSNQPQHF	TGTGCCAGCAGAGACGGGGGGAGCAATCAGCCCCAGCATTTT
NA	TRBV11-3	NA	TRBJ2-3	CASSLGGGISTDTQYF	TGTGCCAGCAGCTTAGGCGGGGGCATCAGCACAGATACGCAGTATTTT
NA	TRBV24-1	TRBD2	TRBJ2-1	CATSDLGTSGPYNEQFF	TGTGCCACCAGTGATTTGGGGACTAGCGGGCCCTACAATGAGCAGTTCTTC
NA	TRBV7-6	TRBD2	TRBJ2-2	CASSSPGLAGGAPRTGELFF	TGTGCCAGCAGCTCCCCGGGACTAGCGGGGGGGGCGCCCCGCACCGGGGAGCTGTTTTTT
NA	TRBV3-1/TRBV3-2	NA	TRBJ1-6	CASSHTGEGGSPLHF	TGTGCCAGCAGCCATACCGGGGAGGGGGGATCACCCCTCCACTTT
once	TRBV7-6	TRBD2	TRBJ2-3	CASGWGGRTDTQYF	TGTGCCAGCGGGTGGGGGGGACGCACAGATACGCAGTATTTT
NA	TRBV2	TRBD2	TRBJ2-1	CASGRLAGGNNEQFF	TGTGCCAGCGGGAGACTAGCGGGGGGTAACAATGAGCAGTTCTTC